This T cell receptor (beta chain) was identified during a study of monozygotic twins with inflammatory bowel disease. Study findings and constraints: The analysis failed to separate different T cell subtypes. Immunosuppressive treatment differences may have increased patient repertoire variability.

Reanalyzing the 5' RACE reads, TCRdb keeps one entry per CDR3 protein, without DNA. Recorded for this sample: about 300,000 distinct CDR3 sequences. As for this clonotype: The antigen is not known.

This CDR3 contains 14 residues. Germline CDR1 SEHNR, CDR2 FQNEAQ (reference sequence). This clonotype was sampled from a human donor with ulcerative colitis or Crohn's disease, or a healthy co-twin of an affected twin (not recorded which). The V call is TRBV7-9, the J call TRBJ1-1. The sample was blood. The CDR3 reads CASSTMAGGAEAFF.